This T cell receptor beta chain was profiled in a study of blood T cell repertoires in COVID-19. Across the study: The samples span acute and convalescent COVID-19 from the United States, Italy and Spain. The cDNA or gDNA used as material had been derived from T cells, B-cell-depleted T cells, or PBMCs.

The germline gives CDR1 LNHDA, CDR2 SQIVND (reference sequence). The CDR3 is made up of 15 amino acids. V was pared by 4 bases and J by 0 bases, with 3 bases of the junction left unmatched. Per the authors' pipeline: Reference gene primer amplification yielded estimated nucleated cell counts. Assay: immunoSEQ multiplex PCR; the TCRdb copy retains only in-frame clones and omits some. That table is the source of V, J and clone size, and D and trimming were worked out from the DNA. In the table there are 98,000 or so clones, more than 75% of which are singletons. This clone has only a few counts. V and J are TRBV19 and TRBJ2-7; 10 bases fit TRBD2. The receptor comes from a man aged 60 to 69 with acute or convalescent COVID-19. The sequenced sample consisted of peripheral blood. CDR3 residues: CASSSSGRPSYEQYF. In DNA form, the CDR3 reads TGTGCCAGTAGTAGTAGCGGGAGGCCCTCCTACGAGCAGTACTTC.